The 4 T cell receptor beta chains reported below all come from one sample, sequenced in a study of blood T cell repertoires in COVID-19. Profiled with immunoSEQ multiplex PCR; TCRdb holds only in-frame clones, not every one. The table records around 130,000 clones, roughly 82% of them present only once. The sequenced sample was peripheral blood. These receptors came from a human donor in a cohort sampled during active COVID-19.

V gene TRBV27 combines with J gene TRBJ2-3; TRBD1 aligns across 7 bases. Germline V gene sequence: CDR1 MNHEY, CDR2 SMNVEV (reference sequence). CDR3 length: 14 amino acids. The V segment lost 1 base and the J segment 3 bases; nucleotides outside the gene matches: 1. The CDR3: CASSLWGQTDTQYF. CDR3 nucleotide sequence: TGTGCCAGCAGTTTATGGGGACAGACAGATACGCAGTATTTT.

The CDR3 sequence: CASSPTRGLETQYF. The CDR3 DNA is TGTGCCAGCAGCCCAACGAGGGGGCTTGAGACCCAGTACTTC. The chain carries TRBV7-2 and TRBJ2-5, with 7 bases aligning to TRBD1. V lost 5 bases to trimming and J lost 5 bases; unmatched junction nucleotides: 8. Per the germline V gene, CDR1 is SGHTA and CDR2 is FQGNSA. This CDR3 comprises 14 residues. Full variable domain (outside the CDR3, taken from reference TRBV7-2 and TRBJ2-5): GAGVSQSPSNKVTEKGKDVELRCDPISGHTALYWYRQSLGQGLEFLIYFQGNSAPDKSGLPSDRFSAERTGGSVSTLTIQRTQQEDSAVYLCASSPTRGLETQYFGPGTRLLVL.

This sequence joins TRBV19 and TRBJ1-1; D uncertain. Germline CDR1 LNHDA, CDR2 SQIVND (reference sequence). This CDR3 is built from 16 residues. Trimming took 1 base from V and 5 from J, leaving 17 bases between them. The CDR3 DNA follows: TGTGCCAGTAGTATAGCTTTTTGGCCGCGGGGAACTGAAGCTTTCTTT. This encodes CASSIAFWPRGTEAFF.

The chain recombines TRBV9 with TRBJ2-3; possible D gene TRBD2, 6 bases. V shed 0 bases and J shed 5 bases, with 13 bases lying between them. The CDR3 extends over 15 amino acids. In germline, CDR1 is SGDLS, CDR2 YYNGEE. The CDR3 loop reads CASSVGASEGDTQYF. The DNA for the CDR3 is TGTGCCAGCAGCGTAGGTGCTAGCGAGGGAGATACGCAGTATTTT.